These 12 T cell receptor beta chains were all obtained from the same sample, sequenced in a study of blood T cell repertoires in COVID-19. Some clones are missing from TCRdb's copy, which holds only in-frame ones; the method was immunoSEQ multiplex PCR. The sample gives more than 300,000 clones, around 89% of which show up once; 0.95% to 1.3% is in the top ten. The source material was peripheral blood. The receptors shown here come from a woman in her thirties or forties with COVID-19, enrolled during active disease.

In the case of this clone: Because the CDR3 is missing its conserved closing phenylalanine or tryptophan, this is likely a read error. The DNA is omitted, as the CDR3 cannot be located on it reliably, and the CDR3 follows TCRdb's listing. The chain links TRBV3-1 (or the pseudogene TRBV3-2) to TRBJ2-7; TRBD1, as called in the table, went unchecked against the DNA. The CDR3 numbers 13 amino acids, ends counted. Germline V lookup: CDR1 LGHDT, CDR2 YNNKEL (reference sequence). The CDR3: CASSPQGGSDLAI.

The rearrangement uses TRBV4-3 and TRBJ1-4; no definite D call. The CDR3 extends over 14 amino acids. Germline CDR1 and CDR2: LGHNA and YSLEER. V was pared by 0 bases and J by 10 bases, with 12 bases between. Here the CDR3 reads CASSQDRLIGKLFF. The CDR3 nucleotides are TGCGCCAGCAGCCAAGACAGACTAATAGGAAAACTGTTTTTT.

The chain recombines TRBV10-3 with TRBJ1-1; TRBD1 might be the D (5 bases). CDR3 length equals 17 residues. Germline CDR1 ENHRY, CDR2 SYGVKD. Trimming took off 3 bases at V and 2 bases at J, with 19 bases between the two ends. The CDR3, as DNA: TGTGCCATCAGTGATACAGGCGGGGGTCGGGGAAACACTGAAGCTTTCTTT. It yields the protein CAISDTGGGRGNTEAFF.

This clone was picked up one time. The genes are TRBV19 and TRBJ1-4; 12 bases are shared with TRBD1. The CDR3 length is 15 residues. The junction had 7 bases not matched to a gene; V was cut back by 11 bases and J by 3 bases. Germline V gene sequence: CDR1 LNHDA, CDR2 SQIVND (reference sequence). CDR3 coding DNA: TGTGCCTCCCGGGACAGGGGGCTATCTAATGAAAAACTGTTTTTT. This sequence encodes CASRDRGLSNEKLFF. Based on the CDR3 plus reference TRBV19 and TRBJ1-4, the full variable domain is DGGITQSPKYLFRKEGQNVTLSCEQNLNHDAMYWYRQDPGQGLRLIYYSQIVNDFQKGDIAEGYSVSREKKESFPLTVTSAQKNPTAFYLCASRDRGLSNEKLFFGSGTQLSVL.

CDR3 nucleotides: TGCAGCGTGCTGCGGGACTATAATTCACCCCTCCACTTT. Translation: CSVLRDYNSPLHF. V gene TRBV29-1 combines with J gene TRBJ1-6; unclear D gene. Germline V CDR1 and CDR2: SQVTM, ANQGSEA. Trimming shortened V by 6 bases and J by 3 bases, and 9 bases separated the two germline ends. The CDR3 loop spans 13 amino acids.

The rearrangement uses TRBV6-2 or TRBV6-3 and TRBJ2-7, with 12 bases fitting TRBD2. J gave up 6 bases and V 6 bases, and 12 bases lay outside the gene matches. From germline, CDR1 is MNHEY and CDR2 SVGEGT. CDR3 length: 16 amino acids. CDR3 region: CASSLGLAGPGGEQYF. The CDR3 bases are TGTGCCAGCAGCCTCGGACTAGCGGGGCCCGGGGGCGAGCAGTACTTC.

The chain joins TRBV7-8 to TRBJ1-2; TRBD1 agrees at 10 bases. Germline lookup yields CDR1 SGHVS and CDR2 FQNEAQ. The CDR3 totals 15 residues. V gave up 5 bases and J gave up 2 bases; unmatched junction bases: 5. The CDR3 region has the DNA TGTGCCAGCAGCCCCAGGGACAGGGGCAACTATGGCTACACCTTC. Its protein product is CASSPRDRGNYGYTF.

The gene calls are TRBV13 and TRBJ2-7; the D is unclear. The CDR3 is 15 residues long. Germline assignment: CDR1 PRHDT and CDR2 FYEKMQ (reference sequence). With 2 bases removed from V and 2 bases from J, the gap between germline ends came to 13 bases. This chain's CDR3 is CASSLSPRRTYEQYF. DNA of the CDR3: TGTGCCAGCAGCTTATCCCCCAGGCGAACCTACGAGCAGTACTTC.

The chain recombines TRBV11-1 with TRBJ2-5; D possibly corresponds to TRBD1 (6 bases). V was trimmed by 3 bases and J by 4 bases, leaving 12 bases between them. CDR3 length: 14 amino acids. Per germline, CDR1 SGHAT and CDR2 FQDESV (reference sequence). The CDR3 sequence: CASSFRGGGETQYF. CDR3 DNA: TGTGCCAGCAGCTTCCGTGGGGGCGGAGAGACCCAGTACTTC. The full variable domain, in which reference TRBV11-1 and TRBJ2-5 provide the parts outside the CDR3, is EAEVAQSPRYKITEKSQAVAFWCDPISGHATLYWYRQILGQGPELLVQFQDESVVDDSQLPKDRFSAERLKGVDSTLKIQPAELGDSAMYLCASSFRGGGETQYFGPGTRLLVL.

The V call is TRBV6-5, the J call TRBJ1-2; no firm D call. This CDR3 spans 13 amino acids. Trimming took off 7 bases at V and 4 bases at J, with 13 bases between the two ends. CDR1 is MNHEY, CDR2 SVGAGI, per germline. CDR3 nucleotides: TGTGCCAGCATAGGCGGGGAAACCTATGGCTACACCTTC. Protein: CASIGGETYGYTF.

The chain joins TRBV6-5 to TRBJ2-2; 8 nucleotides align to TRBD2. J gave up 6 bases and V 5 bases, and 5 bases lay outside the gene matches. Germline V gene data show CDR1 as MNHEY and CDR2 as SVGAGI. The CDR3 totals 14 residues. Here the CDR3 reads CASSRRGASGELFF. CDR3 sequence (DNA): TGTGCCAGCAGTCGGCGGGGGGCTTCCGGGGAGCTGTTTTTT.

This clone appeared once. CDR3 sequence: CASSPGSGNEKLFF. CDR3 DNA: TGTGCCAGCAGCCCAGGTAGCGGTAATGAAAAACTGTTTTTT. The V gene is TRBV7-9, the J gene TRBJ1-4, with unresolved D. Trimming cost V 5 bases and J 4 bases, with 11 bases left between them. CDR1 is SEHNR and CDR2 is FQNEAQ in the germline V gene (reference sequence). This CDR3 has 14 residues.